The 10 T cell receptor beta chains below all came from one sample that was sequenced in a study of neurological immune-mediated disorders. TCRdb re-derived calls from the 5' RACE reads in MiXCR, one entry per CDR3 protein. This table holds some 60,000 distinct CDR3 sequences, about 10% found once. Stated time point: longitudinal time-point 2. The sequencing sample was made of PBMCs. These receptors all stem from a man aged 25-45 years in good health.

Ten or more counts support this clonotype. The genes are TRBV9 and TRBJ2-7; the match to TRBD2 covers 8 bases. This CDR3 is 14 amino acids long. Germline-derived CDR1 and CDR2 are SGDLS and YYNGEE. Trimming took 0 bases from V and 5 from J; bases not matched to a gene: 4. The CDR3 here is CASSVASGSDEQYF. The CDR3 DNA follows: TGTGCCAGCAGCGTAGCTAGCGGGTCGGACGAGCAGTACTTC.

This clonotype occurred many times. The V and J genes are TRBV28 and TRBJ2-2; D assignment may be TRBD1 or TRBD2 (6 bases each). The V gene's germline CDR1 is MDHEN and CDR2 SYDVKM. The CDR3 totals 16 residues. Between the trimmed V and J ends, which lost 1 base and 4 bases, there was a span of 13 bases. The CDR3 region has the DNA TGTGCCAGCAGTTTATTATGGGGGGCTAGCACCGGGGAGCTGTTTTTT. This codes for CASSLLWGASTGELFF.

This clonotype was observed at least ten times. The rearrangement links TRBV3-1 to TRBJ2-7; D perhaps matches TRBD2 (5 bases). The CDR3 is made up of 14 amino acids. Germline loops: CDR1 LGHDT, CDR2 YNNKEL (reference sequence). Trimming pared 4 bases from V and 0 bases from J, leaving 10 bases between. Written as DNA, the CDR3 is TGTGCCAGCAGCCTTGGGCGGGCCTCCTACGAGCAGTACTTC. Its protein is CASSLGRASYEQYF.

This clonotype is a singleton in its sample. The chain links TRBV20-1 to TRBJ2-7, with 7 bases identical to TRBD1. This CDR3 contains 13 residues. Germline V gene sequence: CDR1 DFQATT, CDR2 SNEGSKA (reference sequence). V gave up 0 bases and J gave up 2 bases; unmatched junction bases: 1. The CDR3 coding sequence is TGCAGTGCTAGAGACAGGGGGACCTACGAGCAGTACTTC. Translation: CSARDRGTYEQYF.

This clonotype was seen many times. V usage is TRBV10-1 and J usage is TRBJ2-5; D is unclear. Germline V CDR1 and CDR2: WNHNN, SYGVQD (reference sequence). The CDR3 loop spans 14 amino acids. V lost 3 bases and J 1 base, leaving 9 bases between the germline ends. CDR3 loop: CASSDAETQETQYF. In DNA, the CDR3 is TGCGCCAGCAGTGATGCAGAGACCCAAGAGACCCAGTACTTC.

This clonotype was recorded many times. The V call is TRBV5-1, the J call TRBJ2-3, with D perhaps assigned TRBD1 or TRBD2 (5 bases each). Trimming removed 1 base at V and 6 bases at J, with 12 bases between. The CDR3 runs 14 residues. Looked up from germline, CDR1 is SGHRS and CDR2 is YFSETQ. CDR3 loop: CASSLTGAGDTQYF. The CDR3 region has the DNA TGCGCCAGCAGCTTGACCGGGGCTGGGGATACGCAGTATTTT.

CDR3 DNA: TGCGCCAGCAGCCAAAGGACCACTGGAAACACCATATATTTT. Translation gives CASSQRTTGNTIYF. The V gene is TRBV4-1, the J gene TRBJ1-3, with no clear D. The CDR3 has 14 residues. V was pared by 2 bases and J by 2 bases, with 7 bases between. Per germline, CDR1 MGHRA and CDR2 YSYEKL.

This clonotype was seen a handful of times. This sequence joins TRBV4-1 and TRBJ2-1; D could derive from TRBD1 or TRBD2 (5 bases each). The V end lost 4 bases, the J end lost 3 bases, and 13 bases lay between the germline ends. The CDR3 is made up of 15 amino acids. The germline V gene has CDR1 MGHRA and CDR2 YSYEKL. The CDR3 loop reads CASSPAGTFYNEQFF. CDR3 bases: TGCGCCAGCAGCCCCGCAGGGACCTTCTACAATGAGCAGTTCTTC.

Worth noting for this clonotype: A read error may be the cause here, since a much bigger clone is one base away. This chain joins TRBV20-1 and TRBJ2-7; a possible D gene is TRBD2 (6 bases). The CDR3 totals 14 residues. Germline V gene sequence: CDR1 DFQATT, CDR2 SNEGSKA (reference sequence). CDR3 nucleotides: TGCAGTGCTAGATGGGGGGATATAATGGACGAGAAGTACTTC. Protein sequence: CSARWGDIMDEKYF.

This clonotype occurred many times. The chain couples TRBV28 to TRBJ1-5; 7 positions agree with TRBD1. V gave up 6 bases and J gave up 2 bases; unmatched junction bases: 16. This CDR3 contains 18 residues. Germline CDR1 reads MDHEN; CDR2 reads SYDVKM. The CDR3 loop reads CASRLRPGQTFGNQPQHF. CDR3 in DNA: TGTGCCAGCAGACTACGGCCGGGACAGACGTTTGGCAATCAGCCCCAGCATTTT.